The 20 T cell receptor beta chains below come from one sample, sequenced in a study of cytomegalovirus exposure and HLA in healthy donors. PCR used 60 Vbeta primers and 13 Jbeta primers. Method: immunoSEQ multiplex PCR; TCRdb's copy keeps in-frame clones and lacks some. The sample lists 90,000 to 140,000 clones; nearly 15% were seen once. Sequenced material: PBMCs. The receptor set was obtained from a female donor in good health and CMV-seronegative.

This chain links TRBV7-2 with TRBJ2-7; the D gene is possibly TRBD2 (6 bases). This CDR3 region has 15 residues. CDR1 is SGHTA, CDR2 FQGNSA, per germline. Trimming pared 8 bases from V and 0 bases from J, leaving 17 bases between. This CDR3 is CASGPAGTSSYEQYF. The DNA for the CDR3 is TGTGCCAGCGGCCCCGCGGGGACTTCCTCCTACGAGCAGTACTTC.

The sample holds a few counts of this clone. The V gene is TRBV4-1, the J gene TRBJ1-4; D is undetermined. CDR1 and CDR2 from the germline V gene are MGHRA and YSYEKL. The V and J ends lost 1 base and 4 bases respectively, with 13 bases between them. The CDR3 extends over 16 amino acids. Here the CDR3 DNA reads TGCGCCAGCAGCCAAGCTAAATACAGTAATAATGAAAAACTGTTTTTT. This encodes CASSQAKYSNNEKLFF.

This chain links TRBV10-1 with TRBJ2-1, with 10 positions matching TRBD2. Germline loops: CDR1 WNHNN, CDR2 SYGVQD (reference sequence). V lost 0 bases and J lost 4; bases outside the gene matches: 6. The CDR3 has 17 residues. The CDR3 loop reads CASSESASGSLYNEQFF. The CDR3, as DNA: TGCGCCAGCAGTGAGTCGGCTAGCGGGAGCCTTTACAATGAGCAGTTCTTC.

The chain recombines TRBV4-1 with TRBJ1-1; D is possibly TRBD1 (5 bases). This CDR3 has 13 residues. Trimming shortened V by 6 bases and J by 3 bases, and 11 bases separated the two germline ends. In germline, CDR1 is MGHRA, CDR2 YSYEKL. CDR3 bases: TGCGCCAGCAGTCGCACAGGTTACACTGAAGCTTTCTTT. Amino acid sequence: CASSRTGYTEAFF.

This clone was recorded a few times. The V call is TRBV6-1, the J call TRBJ1-2, with D maybe TRBD1 (5 bases). Looked up from germline, CDR1 is MNHNS and CDR2 is SASEGT. Deletions cut 2 bases from V and 3 bases from J, with 16 bases between. The CDR3 length is 16 residues. In DNA form, the CDR3 reads TGTGCCAGCAGTGAATTCCTGGGCGGGGGGGACTATGGCTACACCTTC. Translated, it gives CASSEFLGGGDYGYTF.

This clone has only a few counts. The V gene is TRBV29-1, the J gene TRBJ2-4; D is possibly TRBD2 (6 bases). The CDR3 sequence is 13 residues long. Germline CDR1 SQVTM, CDR2 ANQGSEA. Trimming removed 7 bases at V and 1 base at J, with 11 bases between. The CDR3 reads CSARDFAKNIQYF. The DNA for the CDR3 is TGCAGCGCGAGGGACTTTGCCAAAAACATTCAGTACTTC.

This sequence joins TRBV27 and TRBJ2-5; D not resolved. CDR3 length: 12 amino acids. Germline CDR1 reads MNHEY; CDR2 reads SMNVEV (reference sequence). The ends were cut back, 5 bases at V and 7 bases at J, with 11 bases in the middle. The CDR3 loop reads CASSAPRGTQYF. The CDR3 DNA reads as TGTGCCAGCAGTGCCCCGAGAGGGACCCAGTACTTC.

This clone was picked up a small number of times. The J gene is TRBJ2-1, the V gene TRBV18; D gene uncertain. The germline V gene encodes CDR1 KGHSH and CDR2 LQKENI. The V end was cut by 0 bases, the J end by 8 bases, with 11 bases between. This CDR3 has 14 amino acids. CDR3 bases: TGTGCCAGCTCACCACCTTTAAAAGGAGATGAGCAGTTCTTC. Translation: CASSPPLKGDEQFF.

The chain carries TRBV7-2 and TRBJ1-2; maybe TRBD1 (6 bases). Germline V gene lookup returns CDR1 SGHTA and CDR2 FQGNSA. The CDR3 is 15 residues long. V was clipped by 1 base and J by 4 bases, with 13 bases between them. The CDR3 sequence: CASSLGQVGGYGYTF. The CDR3 region has the DNA TGTGCCAGCAGCTTAGGACAGGTTGGAGGCTATGGCTACACCTTC.

The rearrangement links TRBV27 to TRBJ1-1; 9 nucleotides agree with TRBD1. V dropped 3 bases and J dropped 7; count of bases not matched to a gene: 9. The germline V gene has CDR1 MNHEY and CDR2 SMNVEV (reference sequence). CDR3 size: 15 residues. The CDR3 DNA is TGTGCCAGCAGTTTTCTTCGACAGGGGGTTAGTGAAGCTTTCTTT. Amino acid sequence: CASSFLRQGVSEAFF.

This clone was detected only a few times. The chain recombines TRBV7-2 with TRBJ2-7; possible D gene TRBD1, 6 bases. V lost 5 bases and J 0 bases, leaving 11 bases between the germline ends. Per the germline V gene, CDR1 is SGHTA and CDR2 is FQGNSA. The CDR3 is 14 amino acids. The CDR3, as DNA: TGTGCCAGCAGCCCCGACAGGAGCTCCTACGAGCAGTACTTC. It is translated as CASSPDRSSYEQYF.

The J gene is TRBJ2-7, the V gene TRBV9; D may be TRBD1 (5 bases). This CDR3 comprises 13 residues. The germline CDR1 and CDR2 sequences are SGDLS and YYNGEE. V was clipped by 3 bases and J by 4 bases, with 11 bases between them. This CDR3 is CASSAPGFYEQYF. CDR3 nucleotide sequence: TGTGCCAGCAGCGCACCAGGGTTTTACGAGCAGTACTTC.

This rearrangement joins TRBV7-2 to TRBJ2-7, with 11 positions matching TRBD2. J lost 5 bases, V lost 1 base, and 4 bases had no gene match. This CDR3 is 15 amino acids long. Germline CDR1 is SGHTA and CDR2 is FQGNSA. This CDR3 reads CASSLVLAGANEQYF. Written as DNA, the CDR3 is TGTGCCAGCAGCTTAGTACTAGCGGGAGCGAACGAGCAGTACTTC.

This clone was counted a few times. This rearrangement joins TRBV18 to TRBJ1-4, with TRBD1 matching 9 bases. In germline, CDR1 is KGHSH, CDR2 LQKENI. The CDR3 spans 15 residues. Trimming removed 2 bases from V and 6 bases from J; junction bases left unmatched: 4. The CDR3 DNA sequence: TGTGCCAGCTCACCAGACCGGGACAGGGATGAAAAACTGTTTTTT. It codes for CASSPDRDRDEKLFF.

This clone was picked up a small number of times. The rearrangement links TRBV7-8 to TRBJ1-5, with D uncertain. V was pared by 5 bases and J by 0 bases, with 11 bases between. Germline V CDR1 and CDR2: SGHVS, FQNEAQ. The CDR3 length is 15 residues. The DNA for the CDR3 is TGTGCCAGCAGCCCCGAGGGAAATAGCAATCAGCCCCAGCATTTT. Its translation: CASSPEGNSNQPQHF.

This rearrangement joins TRBV10-2 to TRBJ2-3; 11 nucleotides line up with TRBD2. V was pared by 2 bases and J by 5 bases, with 3 bases of the junction left unmatched. The CDR3 is 15 amino acids. CDR1 is WSHSY and CDR2 is SAAADI in the germline V gene. CDR3 DNA: TGCGCCAGCAGTGAGACTAGCGGGAGAAAAGATACGCAGTATTTT. It specifies CASSETSGRKDTQYF.

This chain links TRBV9 with TRBJ2-1; D unresolved. V was cut by 0 bases and J by 9 bases, with 13 bases left in between. The CDR3 is made up of 14 amino acids. Germline CDR1 and CDR2: SGDLS and YYNGEE. The CDR3 here is CASSVDLSPGEQFF. The DNA of the CDR3 is TGTGCCAGCAGCGTAGATCTTAGCCCCGGTGAGCAGTTCTTC.

The V and J genes are TRBV4-3 and TRBJ1-2; the D is unclear. The CDR3 length is 14 residues. V lost 0 bases and J lost 12, with 17 bases in between. CDR1 and CDR2 (germline): LGHNA, YSLEER. The CDR3 sequence is CASSQDLGERVNTF. DNA of the CDR3: TGCGCCAGCAGCCAAGATCTCGGGGAGCGGGTCAACACCTTC.

The gene calls are TRBV4-3 and TRBJ2-7, with a tentative D call TRBD1 (6 bases). Germline-derived CDR1 and CDR2 are LGHNA and YSLEER. The V end lost 0 bases, the J end lost 2 bases, and 8 bases lay between the germline ends. The CDR3 loop spans 14 amino acids. The CDR3 DNA sequence: TGCGCCAGCAGCCAAGACCAGGGGACCTACGAGCAGTACTTC. The encoded protein is CASSQDQGTYEQYF.

This CDR3 reads CSVEGGTGWTEAFF. The CDR3 coding sequence is TGCAGCGTTGAAGGGGGGACAGGGTGGACTGAAGCTTTCTTT. V gene TRBV29-1 combines with J gene TRBJ1-1; TRBD1 matches at 9 bases. CDR3 length equals 14 residues. Germline-derived CDR1 and CDR2 are SQVTM and ANQGSEA. The V segment lost 1 base and the J segment 5 bases; nucleotides outside the gene matches: 5. Using reference TRBV29-1 and TRBJ1-1 for the parts outside the CDR3, the full variable domain is SAVISQKPSRDICQRGTSLTIQCQVDSQVTMMFWYRQQPGQSLTLIATANQGSEATYESGFVIDKFPISRPNLTFSTLTVSNMSPEDSSIYLCSVEGGTGWTEAFFGQGTRLTVV.